This T cell receptor (beta chain) appears in the sequencing data of a study of shared clonotypes between healthy human individuals. In the study overall: Plates per donor: three CD4 naive, three CD4 memory, two CD8 naive, one CD8 memory.

Overall study results and limits: Larger estimated richness was generally recorded for naive subsets relative to memory subsets. Among donors, the sharing of clonotypes was expected to be influenced by sequencing depth.

Method: immunoSEQ multiplex PCR; TCRdb's copy keeps in-frame clones and lacks some. The table records 950,000 to 1,100,000 clones, roughly 70% of them present only once. As concerns this clone: The antigen is undetermined.

There are 15 residues in the CDR3. Trimming cost V 0 bases and J 2 bases, with 11 bases left between them. Germline-derived CDR1 and CDR2 are SGDLS and YYNGEE. CD4+ cell separation produced CD45RA+ naive and CD45RA-negative memory subsets. Sequenced material: memory CD4+ T cells sorted from blood. Subset noted: CD45RA-negative fraction. The sequence derives from a young man in good health. The chain links TRBV9 to TRBJ1-1; D unresolved. CDR3 protein: CASSVAAERNTEAFF. The DNA for the CDR3 is TGTGCCAGCAGCGTAGCGGCAGAGAGAAACACTGAAGCTTTCTTT.